The 17 T cell receptor beta chains presented below share a single source sample, sequenced in a study of T-cell reconstitution after alpha-beta-depleted transplantation in children. For TCRbeta, the library was prepared with unique molecular identifiers. TCRdb reprocessed the PCR reads with MiXCR, giving one entry per CDR3 protein. The data show fewer than 1 million distinct CDR3 sequences, approximately 15% seen once. Sequencing used PBMCs, mostly from graft donor cells, obtained 360 days after TCRalphabeta/CD19-depleted stem cell transplant. These receptors originate from a male patient younger than 18 who had a stem cell transplant for acute lymphoblastic leukemia, so the T cells may come from the graft donor.

In its sample, this clonotype was seen a few times. The rearrangement joins TRBV7-9 to TRBJ2-1, with TRBD1 as a possible D gene (5 bases). Between the trimmed V and J ends, which lost 7 bases and 9 bases, there was a span of 25 bases. This CDR3 is 16 amino acids long. Looked up from germline, CDR1 is SEHNR and CDR2 is FQNEAQ (reference sequence). CDR3: CASTYPSQKGRGEQFF. In DNA form, the CDR3 reads TGTGCCAGCACCTACCCGAGCCAGAAGGGAAGGGGTGAGCAGTTCTTC.

A few counts support this clonotype. The chain recombines TRBV20-1 with TRBJ2-7, with 8 bases identical to TRBD2. Germline lookup yields CDR1 DFQATT and CDR2 SNEGSKA (reference sequence). With V trimmed by 0 bases and J by 0 bases, 13 bases remained unmatched. This CDR3 region has 18 residues. The CDR3, as DNA: TGCAGTGCTAGAGATATTTGGGCTCCGCGGGAGGTCTCCTACGAGCAGTACTTC. Translated: CSARDIWAPREVSYEQYF.

This clonotype was recorded a few times. CDR3 protein: CSALAGFETQYF. As DNA, the CDR3 is TGCAGTGCTTTAGCGGGATTCGAGACCCAGTACTTC. V usage is TRBV20-1 and J usage is TRBJ2-5; 8 bases align to TRBD2. The CDR3 is 12 residues long. Germline V gives CDR1 DFQATT, CDR2 SNEGSKA (reference sequence). The junction had 4 bases not matched to a gene; V was cut back by 5 bases and J by 5 bases.

Ten or more counts support this clonotype. V gene TRBV4-1 combines with J gene TRBJ2-3; D is ambiguous. Germline V lookup: CDR1 MGHRA, CDR2 YSYEKL. This CDR3 comprises 13 residues. Trimming took off 4 bases at V and 2 bases at J, with 7 bases between the two ends. The CDR3 bases are TGCGCCAGCAGCCTTTTTCACACAGATACGCAGTATTTT. It encodes CASSLFHTDTQYF.

Ten or more counts support this clonotype. The CDR3 sequence: CASSYETSGSYEQYF. Here the CDR3 DNA reads TGTGCCAGCAGCTATGAGACTAGCGGCTCCTACGAGCAGTACTTC. The gene calls are TRBV7-9 and TRBJ2-7; 9 nucleotides align to TRBD2. The CDR3 has 15 residues. V trimming: 4 bases; J trimming: 0 bases; junction bases outside the gene matches: 4. Germline values: CDR1 SEHNR, CDR2 FQNEAQ (reference sequence).

This clonotype showed up just a few times. This chain joins TRBV6-1 and TRBJ1-3; D is ambiguous. The CDR3 contains 13 residues. Looked up from germline, CDR1 is MNHNS and CDR2 is SASEGT. V lost 4 bases and J 0 bases, leaving 4 bases between the germline ends. CDR3 nucleotide sequence: TGTGCCAGCAGTGTAGACTCTGGAAACACCATATATTTT. Amino acid sequence: CASSVDSGNTIYF.

The gene calls are TRBV28 and TRBJ2-5; perhaps TRBD1 as D (5 bases). Germline V gene lookup returns CDR1 MDHEN and CDR2 SYDVKM. V lost 8 bases, J lost 0 bases, and 19 bases lay in between. This CDR3 is 16 amino acids long. CDR3 in DNA: TGTGCCAGCTCTCCTTGGAGCAGGGCCTACCAAGAGACCCAGTACTTC. This sequence encodes CASSPWSRAYQETQYF.

The chain recombines TRBV7-6 with TRBJ2-5; TRBD2 agrees at 7 bases. V gave up 1 base and J gave up 1 base; unmatched junction bases: 15. Germline V gene lookup returns CDR1 SGHVS and CDR2 FNYEAQ. The CDR3 is 19 amino acids. CDR3 nucleotide sequence: TGTGCCAGCAGCTTAGGAGCGAGTGGGAGGGAGGGGCTCCAAGAGACCCAGTACTTC. Translation: CASSLGASGREGLQETQYF.

This clonotype came up once. The chain combines TRBV6-4 with TRBJ1-4, with a tentative D call TRBD1 (5 bases). Germline-derived CDR1 and CDR2 are MRHNA and SNTAGT. The CDR3 is 12 amino acids. Trimming shortened V by 4 bases and J by 16 bases, and 16 bases separated the two germline ends. The CDR3 reads CASSGLSGHQFF. The CDR3 DNA sequence: TGTGCCAGCAGTGGTCTCTCAGGACATCAGTTTTTT.

The table lists this clonotype with many counts. The junction departs from the called germline gene at one end, perhaps through a read error. The chain recombines TRBV6-5 with TRBJ2-7; TRBD2 might be the D (5 bases). This CDR3 spans 13 amino acids. Germline V gene data show CDR1 as MNHEY and CDR2 as SVGAGI. This chain's CDR3 is CASSYSPGASRDF. The CDR3, as DNA: TGTGCCAGCAGTTACTCACCGGGCGCTTCGAGGGACTTC.

The table lists this clonotype with a few counts. The chain joins TRBV20-1 to TRBJ2-5; 12 bases line up with TRBD1. From germline, CDR1 is DFQATT and CDR2 SNEGSKA (reference sequence). This CDR3 has 16 residues. Trimming took 6 bases from V and 5 from J; bases not matched to a gene: 13. CDR3 in amino acids: CSAKGRGQGALETQYF. The DNA for the CDR3 is TGCAGTGCCAAGGGACGGGGACAGGGGGCACTTGAGACCCAGTACTTC.

This clonotype was counted between two and nine times. The chain couples TRBV6-1 to TRBJ2-1, with a tentative D call TRBD2 (6 bases). This CDR3 is 16 amino acids long. With 4 bases removed from V and 4 bases from J, the gap between germline ends came to 17 bases. Germline loops: CDR1 MNHNS, CDR2 SASEGT. The CDR3 sequence is CASSGRGDWTYNEQFF. The CDR3 DNA reads as TGTGCCAGCAGTGGGAGGGGAGACTGGACTTACAATGAGCAGTTCTTC.

The chain joins TRBV4-1 to TRBJ2-7; TRBD2 matches 8 bases. This CDR3 is built from 13 residues. Looked up from germline, CDR1 is MGHRA and CDR2 is YSYEKL. J was trimmed by 6 bases and V by 3 bases; bases with no gene match: 4. As DNA, the CDR3 is TGCGCCAGCAGCCAGCCGGGACTAGGCGAGCAGTACTTC. Protein: CASSQPGLGEQYF.

This clonotype was observed a few times. The V gene is TRBV4-1, the J gene TRBJ2-1, with 9 nucleotides matching TRBD2. The germline gives CDR1 MGHRA, CDR2 YSYEKL. Trimming took 3 bases from V and 5 from J; bases not matched to a gene: 8. The CDR3 is 16 amino acids. CDR3 bases: TGCGCCAGCAGCCATTTGGTAGCGGGAGAGGACAATGAGCAGTTCTTC. Translating gives CASSHLVAGEDNEQFF.

This clonotype showed up just a few times. The V gene is TRBV24-1, the J gene TRBJ2-1; D gene ambiguous. The CDR3 extends over 16 amino acids. The germline gives CDR1 KGHDR, CDR2 SFDVKD. Trimming took 2 bases from V and 8 from J, leaving 18 bases between them. CDR3 in amino acids: CATSDSGVLGGDEQFF. CDR3 bases: TGTGCCACCAGTGATTCCGGAGTACTGGGTGGTGATGAGCAGTTCTTC.

V is TRBV5-1 and J is TRBJ2-3; D is possibly TRBD2 (6 bases). The germline CDR1 and CDR2 sequences are SGHRS and YFSETQ. V dropped 4 bases and J dropped 9 bases, with 12 bases sitting between them. The CDR3 covers 12 residues. The CDR3 loop reads CASSGLADTQYF. CDR3 DNA: TGCGCCAGCAGCGGATTAGCGGACACGCAGTATTTT.

This clonotype was seen a few times. As DNA, the CDR3 is TGCAGTGCTAGAGTAAATTGGGGGACTAGCTACGAGCAGTACTTC. Translated, it gives CSARVNWGTSYEQYF. V usage is TRBV20-1 and J usage is TRBJ2-7, with TRBD2 matching 8 bases. CDR1 and CDR2 from the germline V gene are DFQATT and SNEGSKA (reference sequence). V trimming: 1 base; J trimming: 3 bases; junction bases outside the gene matches: 8. The CDR3 is 15 amino acids.